Only one count was recorded for the clone carrying this TCR beta chain. The J segment lost 6 bases and the V segment lost 5 bases, leaving 6 bases of the junction unmatched. Looked up from germline, CDR1 is MNHEY and CDR2 is SVGEGT. The CDR3 loop spans 13 amino acids. These data originate in a study of blood T cell repertoires in COVID-19. In the study overall: Spain, Italy and the United States supplied samples that represented acute and convalescent COVID-19.

Clones were read by immunoSEQ multiplex PCR, and TCRdb kept only the in-frame ones, dropping some. Of 40,000 to 45,000 clones in the sample, about 89% were seen once. This TCR derives from a human donor in a cohort sampled during active COVID-19. This rearrangement joins TRBV6-2 or TRBV6-3 to TRBJ1-1, with TRBD1 matching over 7 bases. Sequencing used peripheral blood. CDR3 nucleotide sequence: TGTGCCAGCAGTCTACTAGGACAGGCTGAAGCTTTCTTT. The encoded protein is CASSLLGQAEAFF.